Given below is one TCR beta chain in context. Its specificity is unknown. The sample originates from a study of OX40 agonist ivuxolimab in advanced cancers. General study points: The average count of expanded clones was higher among CD8+ T cells than among CD4+. Some nonresponders likewise displayed low normalized T-cell clonal expansion.

Trimming took 0 bases from V and 3 from J, leaving 9 bases between them. Germline loops: CDR1 SNHLY, CDR2 FYNNEI. The length of the CDR3 is 14 residues. The method was immunoSEQ multiplex PCR; TCRdb's version includes in-frame clones alone and lacks a portion of them. Among roughly 25,000 clones listed, about four fifths were seen once. Blood draws occurred at baseline, cycle 4 day 1, and cycle 7 day 1. The receptor's source is an adult with an advanced solid tumor such as melanoma, head and neck, liver or kidney cancer. This chain connects TRBV2 to TRBJ2-7; D may correspond to TRBD1 or TRBD2 (5 bases each). Sequenced material: CD4+ or CD8+ T cells sorted from blood, taken in a trial of the OX40 agonist ivuxolimab. In DNA form, the CDR3 reads TGTGCCAGCAGTGAAGCCGGGGCGGGCTACGAGCAGTACTTC. This gives the protein CASSEAGAGYEQYF.